This TCR beta chain came from a study of blood T cell repertoires in COVID-19 (TCRdb year 2020). A note on the overall study: The collaborator samples originated in the United States, Italy and Spain and spanned the acute and convalescent phases of COVID-19. The prospective study material was composed of cDNA or gDNA derived from T cells, B-cell-depleted T cells, or PBMCs. Deeply sampled blood TCRbeta repertoires from subjects exposed to, actively infected with, or recovered from COVID-19 were included in the dataset. The repertoires were released in a freely available public database meant as a resource for research on the immune response to SARS-CoV-2. Samples were obtained from the ongoing ImmuneRACE study (first 160 participants) and from about 1,300 subjects provided by 6 global collaborators. Nearly every sample came with metadata listing a de-identified subject ID, COVID-19 status, age in years and sex. Where available, HLA class I and class II types were obtained from metadata supplied by the sample provider rather than from assay-based typing.

For this clone: Its specific antigen is unknown. One base away there is no much larger clone; base qualities are not given.

TCRbeta CDR3 regions were amplified from genomic DNA by means of the immunoSEQ Assay, a bias-controlled multiplex PCR. As for the authors' bioinformatics: Within the assay, amplification of reference gene primers was used to estimate how many nucleated cells each sample contained. Sequence reads were collapsed and filtered to measure the absolute abundance of every unique TCRbeta CDR3 rearrangement. For each sample, productive Simpson clonality was calculated as the square root of Simpson's diversity index across productive rearrangements. TCRdb stores this immuneACCESS table with in-frame sequences only. Part of the clones is absent; in the studies checked, under half of the shortfall reflects unresolved V genes, and no reason is known for the rest. The V and J calls and clone size were taken over from that table, and D and trimming were inferred from the DNA. The sample table contains 70,000 or so clones; only one count was recorded for roughly 90% of them. In total, the top ten clones hold about 9.8% of the sample.

Study-wide conclusions, independent of this receptor: The amount of clinical and demographic metadata varied by source and participant and was provided uncurated.

Per the germline V gene, MDHEN is the CDR1 and SYDVKM is the CDR2. The CDR3 runs 13 residues from the cysteine to the phenylalanine. CDR3 DNA is the only sequence kept; it has 39 bases, read in frame from the first base. Here V drops 6 bases and J drops 4 bases, and the junction holds 6 bases not matched to any gene. The collaborating institutions used their own protocols to collect whole blood in K2EDTA tubes. For TCRbeta analysis, collaborators shipped samples in one of three forms: frozen whole blood, isolated PBMCs, or DNA extracted from either of those sample types. The chain is made from TRBV28 and TRBJ2-7; 7 middle bases align to TRBD2. The TCR comes from a human donor in a cohort sampled during active COVID-19. The sequencing sample was made of peripheral blood. The CDR3 here reads CASRGGSTYEQYF. The nucleotide sequence is given as TGTGCCAGCAGGGGAGGGAGTACTTACGAGCAGTACTTC.